This is a list of T cell receptor beta chains from one sample in a study of T cell responses to AZD1222 COVID-19 vaccine. Method: immunoSEQ multiplex PCR; TCRdb's copy keeps in-frame clones and lacks some. The sample has roughly 110,000 clones; roughly nine tenths are singletons. The sample consisted of peripheral blood, taken on day 0 of AZD1222 vaccination. The receptors originated from an adult in good health. Each CDR3 is given with its conserved first and last residue. The order of the fields is CDR3 protein, V gene.

CASSLLGLAGVNEQFF TRBV5-1
CASSPTGPAGDGELFF TRBV18
CASSSVNSPLHF TRBV7-2
CASSGDFQETQYF TRBV9
CASLSGPSRFEQYF TRBV28
CASSLGDSWYGYTF TRBV11-2
CASSKGSLGTGANVLTF TRBV5-8
CASSPRLTRTAEAFF TRBV19
CASSGGGSNQPQHF TRBV19
CASSYAGTYNSPLHF TRBV6-5
CASSPPGGRRNTEAFF TRBV19
CSVEDTGNGGANVLTF TRBV29-1
CASSGQPNTEAFF TRBV7-8
CASSLYGSGNNEQFF TRBV11-3
CASSWQSGGLDEQYF TRBV6-5
CASSQGGGGHTDTQYF TRBV3-1/TRBV3-2
CAASRQSTDTQYF TRBV3-1/TRBV3-2
CASSQENPGAKGGYTF TRBV4-3
CASSLGIGAGNYEQYF TRBV7-6
CASSFLRDREYF TRBV12-3/TRBV12-4
CASSVTFTDTQYF TRBV3-1/TRBV3-2
CASSLFPGDYGYTF TRBV5-1
CASGNQGREKLFF TRBV7-9
CASSPQTGGRAMNTEAFF TRBV5-8
CASSLLAENNEQFF TRBV7-3
CASSPDRGNTIYF TRBV7-3
CASSLPESYEQYF TRBV28
CASSDGGMRGYNEQFF TRBV25-1
CATSDLGLAGVGELFF TRBV24-1
CASSPRQEDSPLHF TRBV11-3
CASRPDRGPYSPLHF TRBV27
CASSLGDRNQPQHF TRBV5-6
CASSLVRSTGELFF TRBV5-5
CAISESSSGANVLTF TRBV10-3
CASSLGAGRYF TRBV5-1
CASSPDGTGVDTGELFF TRBV5-4
CATSALGNEQFF TRBV24-1
CASRSPSGTSTNEKLFF TRBV28
CASSPRAGDSRTDTQYF TRBV9
CAISAEGGEQFF TRBV10-3